The 24 T cell receptor beta chains below come from one sample, sequenced in a study of T cell repertoires in cytomegalovirus infection. Using its own MiXCR run on the reads, TCRdb lists one record per CDR3 protein. The sample comprises about 320,000 distinct CDR3 sequences, over 7.5% of which are singletons, and 3.5% to 4.5% rests with the top ten. The sample consisted of PBMCs. The receptors stem from a human donor in good health (CMV status not recorded). Some clones in this sample may be carry-over from other donors' samples.

This clonotype was counted only a few times. CDR3 bases: TGTGCCAGCAGCTTGGGACTAGCGGGAGCCGGGGCCCACCGGGAGCTGTTTTTT. Translation gives CASSLGLAGAGAHRELFF. The chain has TRBV5-4 and TRBJ2-2; TRBD2 aligns across 12 bases. The CDR3 has 18 amino acids. Germline CDR1 SGHNT, CDR2 YYREEE (reference sequence). Trimming cost V 0 bases and J 9 bases; bases outside gene matches: 12.

At least ten counts were recorded for this clonotype. V and J are TRBV12-3 or TRBV12-4 and TRBJ2-1, with D uncertain. This CDR3 has 16 amino acids. The germline V and J ends were trimmed by 5 bases and 3 bases, with 17 bases remaining between them. CDR3 in amino acids: CASSHRVAVGYNEQFF. The DNA of the CDR3 is TGTGCCAGCAGTCACCGTGTTGCGGTCGGCTACAATGAGCAGTTCTTC.

This clonotype was counted ten times or more. The rearrangement joins TRBV7-2 to TRBJ1-5, with D possibly TRBD1 on 6 matching bases. Germline loops: CDR1 SGHTA, CDR2 FQGNSA. The CDR3 is made up of 15 amino acids. Trimming stripped 4 bases from V and 0 bases from J, with 10 bases between. The CDR3 DNA is TGTGCCAGCAGCTGGGGACAATATAGCAATCAGCCCCAGCATTTT. It translates to CASSWGQYSNQPQHF.

V and J are TRBV6-1 and TRBJ2-7, with D possibly matching TRBD1 (5 bases). Germline V gives CDR1 MNHNS, CDR2 SASEGT. The length of the CDR3 is 12 residues. V shed 0 bases and J shed 12 bases, with 12 bases lying between them. CDR3 sequence (DNA): TGTGCCAGCAGTGAAGCGCTTCGCAGGGTGTACTTC. It yields the protein CASSEALRRVYF.

This clonotype came up many times. The chain links TRBV28 to TRBJ2-7, with 8 positions matching TRBD1. With V trimmed by 8 bases and J by 8 bases, 14 bases remained unmatched. CDR3 length: 14 amino acids. Germline V gene data show CDR1 as MDHEN and CDR2 as SYDVKM. In nucleotides, the CDR3 is TGTGCCAGCGGCAGACAGGGGACCCCTACGAAGCAGTACTTC. Translating it yields CASGRQGTPTKQYF.

This clonotype was seen ten or more times. The CDR3 loop is CASSPDRARRNTEAFF. The CDR3 nucleotides are TGTGCCAGCAGCCCGGACAGGGCCCGACGGAACACTGAAGCTTTCTTT. V is TRBV7-3 and J is TRBJ1-1; TRBD1 aligns across 8 bases. The CDR3 runs 16 residues. Germline V CDR1 and CDR2: SGHTA, FQGTGA. J gave up 1 base and V 5 bases, and 9 bases lay outside the gene matches.

This clonotype was counted between two and nine times. This CDR3 is CASSLDDENIQYF. CDR3 nucleotide sequence: TGTGCCAGCAGCTTAGACGACGAAAACATTCAGTACTTC. The chain recombines TRBV7-2 with TRBJ2-4; D not certain. The CDR3 sequence is 13 residues long. Germline V gene lookup returns CDR1 SGHTA and CDR2 FQGNSA. Trimming pared 1 base from V and 5 bases from J, leaving 6 bases between.

This clonotype was picked up a small number of times. The chain uses TRBV27 and TRBJ2-6; D is possibly TRBD1 (5 bases). The CDR3 contains 17 residues. Trimming stripped 3 bases from V and 4 bases from J, with 16 bases between. The V gene's germline CDR1 is MNHEY and CDR2 SMNVEV (reference sequence). The CDR3 reads CASSFFPRVGGANVLTF. The CDR3 DNA is TGTGCCAGCAGTTTTTTCCCCAGGGTCGGGGGGGCCAACGTCCTGACTTTC.

A few counts support this clonotype. V and J are TRBV14 and TRBJ2-1; D may correspond to TRBD1 or TRBD2 (5 bases each). From germline, CDR1 is SGHDN and CDR2 FVKESK. The CDR3 has 15 residues. Trimming took 1 base from V and 6 from J, leaving 13 bases between them. This CDR3 is CASSQVTGLPNEQFF. The DNA for the CDR3 is TGTGCCAGCAGCCAAGTCACAGGACTTCCCAATGAGCAGTTCTTC.

This clonotype was observed a handful of times. V and J are TRBV7-6 and TRBJ2-5, with D unresolved. Deletions cut 0 bases from V and 5 bases from J, with 4 bases between. The V gene's germline CDR1 is SGHVS and CDR2 FNYEAQ. The CDR3 spans 12 residues. CDR3 residues: CASSLAKETQYF. The CDR3 DNA is TGTGCCAGCAGCTTAGCGAAGGAGACCCAGTACTTC.

This clonotype was counted ten times or more. The rearrangement links TRBV7-2 to TRBJ2-1, with 10 bases lining up with TRBD1. In germline, CDR1 is SGHTA, CDR2 FQGNSA. V lost 3 bases to trimming and J lost 15 bases; unmatched junction nucleotides: 11. CDR3 size: 14 residues. CDR3 sequence: CASSLRQGAGGPFF. DNA of the CDR3: TGTGCCAGCAGCTTGAGACAGGGGGCGGGGGGCCCGTTCTTC. The variable domain in full, completed from reference TRBV7-2 and TRBJ2-1, reads GAGVSQSPSNKVTEKGKDVELRCDPISGHTALYWYRQSLGQGLEFLIYFQGNSAPDKSGLPSDRFSAERTGGSVSTLTIQRTQQEDSAVYLCASSLRQGAGGPFFGPGTRLTVL.

The rearrangement links TRBV12-3 or TRBV12-4 to TRBJ1-4; D might be TRBD1 (6 bases). Deletions cut 1 base from V and 8 bases from J, with 11 bases between. The CDR3 is 14 amino acids. CDR3 sequence: CASSLGTGKEKLFF. In DNA, the CDR3 is TGTGCCAGCAGTTTAGGAACAGGGAAGGAAAAACTGTTTTTT.

This clonotype was picked up many times. In DNA, the CDR3 is TGTGCCAGCATCCCTACGGGGACAGGGGCCTACGAGCAGTACTTC. Translating gives CASIPTGTGAYEQYF. The chain employs TRBV7-2 and TRBJ2-7; the match to TRBD1 covers 10 bases. The CDR3 has 15 amino acids. Per the germline V gene, CDR1 is SGHTA and CDR2 is FQGNSA. The ends lost 7 bases at V and 2 bases at J; junction bases unmatched: 8.

This clonotype was seen a few times. The chain employs TRBV20-1 and TRBJ2-3, with 10 bases lining up with TRBD2. After removal of 4 bases from V and 2 bases from J, the junction contained 6 bases not matched to a gene. The CDR3 has 15 residues. Germline V gene data show CDR1 as DFQATT and CDR2 as SNEGSKA (reference sequence). The CDR3 here is CSAMRLAGDTDTQYF. The CDR3 bases are TGCAGTGCTATGAGGCTAGCGGGGGACACAGATACGCAGTATTTT.

Only a few counts were recorded for this clonotype. The gene calls are TRBV12-3 or TRBV12-4 and TRBJ1-1; D remains ambiguous. The CDR3 has 12 amino acids. Trimming removed 8 bases at V and 5 bases at J, with 12 bases between. The CDR3 spells CASLPGGTEAFF. In nucleotides, the CDR3 is TGTGCCAGCCTTCCTGGTGGGACTGAAGCTTTCTTT.

This clonotype has ten or more counts. The V and J genes are TRBV7-2 and TRBJ1-5; 10 nucleotides line up with TRBD1. Germline V gives CDR1 SGHTA, CDR2 FQGNSA. CDR3 length equals 16 residues. The junction had 6 bases not matched to a gene; V was cut back by 0 bases and J by 7 bases. For the CDR3, the DNA is TGTGCCAGCAGCTTAGCGGGACAGGGGCAGGGACAGCCCCAGCATTTT. The encoded protein is CASSLAGQGQGQPQHF. The whole variable domain, remainder taken from reference TRBV7-2 and TRBJ1-5, is GAGVSQSPSNKVTEKGKDVELRCDPISGHTALYWYRQSLGQGLEFLIYFQGNSAPDKSGLPSDRFSAERTGGSVSTLTIQRTQQEDSAVYLCASSLAGQGQGQPQHFGDGTRLSIL.

This clonotype was detected ten times or more. The chain links TRBV7-3 to TRBJ2-1; unclear D gene. CDR1 and CDR2 (germline): SGHTA, FQGTGA. CDR3 length: 14 amino acids. V lost 1 base to trimming and J lost 2 bases, with 6 bases between them. The CDR3, as DNA: TGTGCCAGCAGCTTAAGAGGAACCTACAATGAGCAGTTCTTC. Residues: CASSLRGTYNEQFF.

This clonotype was recorded many times. The chain carries TRBV7-2 and TRBJ1-3; tentative D call: TRBD1 (5 bases). The CDR3 loop spans 15 amino acids. From germline, CDR1 is SGHTA and CDR2 FQGNSA. V was trimmed by 5 bases and J by 0 bases, leaving 11 bases between them. CDR3 protein: CASSLSGFSGNTIYF. CDR3 bases: TGTGCCAGCAGCCTCTCAGGGTTCTCTGGAAACACCATATATTTT.

Only a few counts were recorded for this clonotype. The rearrangement joins TRBV10-3 to TRBJ2-2; possible D gene TRBD1, 6 bases. The CDR3 runs 13 residues. Trimming pared 11 bases from V and 2 bases from J, leaving 12 bases between. Germline V gene sequence: CDR1 ENHRY, CDR2 SYGVKD. CDR3 protein: CASRGENTGELFF. CDR3 coding DNA: TGTGCCTCCAGGGGTGAAAACACCGGGGAGCTGTTTTTT.

This sequence joins TRBV7-2 and TRBJ1-2; D unresolved. V lost 3 bases and J 0 bases, leaving 8 bases between the germline ends. The CDR3 runs to 14 residues. CDR1 is SGHTA and CDR2 is FQGNSA in the germline V gene. CDR3 amino acids: CASSFSTANYGYTF. As DNA, the CDR3 is TGTGCCAGCAGCTTCTCCACAGCTAACTATGGCTACACCTTC.

This clonotype occurred a few times. The chain recombines TRBV19 with TRBJ1-5, with D perhaps matching TRBD1 (5 bases). Germline V gives CDR1 LNHDA, CDR2 SQIVND (reference sequence). With 6 bases removed from V and 7 bases from J, the gap between germline ends came to 16 bases. This CDR3 is 14 amino acids long. The CDR3 reads CASSLSGTGQPQHF. The CDR3 region has the DNA TGTGCCAGTAGCCTTTCAGGGACCGGGCAGCCCCAGCATTTT.

This clonotype has only a few counts. The rearrangement joins TRBV20-1 to TRBJ1-4; D might be TRBD1 (5 bases). The CDR3 has 15 amino acids. Germline CDR1 reads DFQATT; CDR2 reads SNEGSKA (reference sequence). Trimming removed 5 bases at V and 4 bases at J, with 17 bases between. CDR3 residues: CSALRGSSSNEKLFF. The CDR3 DNA sequence: TGCAGTGCTTTACGGGGCAGCTCTAGTAATGAAAAACTGTTTTTT.

The chain joins TRBV7-4 to TRBJ1-2, with a tentative D call TRBD1 (6 bases). CDR1 is SGHVT, CDR2 SQSDAQ, per germline. The CDR3 contains 14 residues. Trimming left V 5 bases short and J 6 bases short, with 16 bases between. CDR3 sequence: CASSALTGIDGYTF. The CDR3 DNA reads as TGTGCCAGCAGCGCCCTGACAGGTATCGATGGCTACACCTTC. The full variable domain, rest sourced from reference TRBV7-4 and TRBJ1-2, is GAGVSQSPRYKVAKRGRDVALRCDSISGHVTLYWYRQTLGQGSEVLTYSQSDAQRDKSGRPSGRFSAERPERSVSTLKIQRTEQGDSAVYLCASSALTGIDGYTFGSGTRLTVV.

The sample holds a few counts of this clonotype. This chain links TRBV9 with TRBJ2-3; 8 bases align to TRBD2. J was trimmed by 4 bases and V by 3 bases; bases with no gene match: 7. This CDR3 has 15 residues. Germline CDR1 reads SGDLS; CDR2 reads YYNGEE. The CDR3: CASSGGGRPSDTQYF. CDR3 nucleotide sequence: TGTGCCAGCAGCGGCGGGGGGCGACCGTCAGATACGCAGTATTTT.